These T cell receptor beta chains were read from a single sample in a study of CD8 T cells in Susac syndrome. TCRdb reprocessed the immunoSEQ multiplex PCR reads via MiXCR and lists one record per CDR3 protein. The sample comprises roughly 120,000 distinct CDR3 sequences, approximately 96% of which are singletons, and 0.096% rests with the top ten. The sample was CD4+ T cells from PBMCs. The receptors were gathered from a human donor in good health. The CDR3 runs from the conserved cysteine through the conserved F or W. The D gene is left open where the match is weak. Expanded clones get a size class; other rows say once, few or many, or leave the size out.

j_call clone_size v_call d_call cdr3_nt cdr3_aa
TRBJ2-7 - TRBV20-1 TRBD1 TGCAGTGCTAGCTCTCAGATCAGACAGGGGGTATCCTACGAGCAGTACTTC CSASSQIRQGVSYEQYF
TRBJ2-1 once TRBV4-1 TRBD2 TGCGCCAGCAGCCACTGGAGCGGGAGGGATAACTCCTACAATGAGCAGTTCTTC CASSHWSGRDNSYNEQFF
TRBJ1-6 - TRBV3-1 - TGTGCCAGCAGCCCTGGGTTGGTTAATTCACCCCTCCACTTT CASSPGLVNSPLHF
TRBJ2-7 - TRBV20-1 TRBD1 TGCAGTGCCCCAGGGGGCGGTACCTACGAGCAGTACTTC CSAPGGGTYEQYF
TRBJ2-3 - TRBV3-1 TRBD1 TGTGCCAGCAGCCACAGGGGGCGCGACATGGATACGCAGTATTTT CASSHRGRDMDTQYF
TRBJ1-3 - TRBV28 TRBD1 TGTGCCAGCAGTTGGGGAACGAGGGGGCAAGGAAACACCATATATTTT CASSWGTRGQGNTIYF
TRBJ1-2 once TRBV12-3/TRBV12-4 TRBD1 TGTGCCAGCAGTTTAAGGGGGCGACAGGGCGACGGCTACACCTTC CASSLRGRQGDGYTF
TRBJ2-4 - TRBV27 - TGTGCCAGCAAGAGTCTTAAGCATGAAAACATTCAGTACTTC CASKSLKHENIQYF
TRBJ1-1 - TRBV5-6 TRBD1 TGTGCCAGCAGCTTGAAGGGGGCGGAAGGGGCTTTCTTT CASSLKGAEGAFF
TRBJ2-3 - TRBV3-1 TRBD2 TGTGCCAGCAACCTAGCGGGAGAGGCAGATACGCAGTATTTT CASNLAGEADTQYF
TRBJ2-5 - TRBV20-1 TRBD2 TGCAGTGCTGGACTAGGGACTAGCGGGGGCAGGGAGACCCAGTACTTC CSAGLGTSGGRETQYF
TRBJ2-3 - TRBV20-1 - TGCAGTGCAAATTCGGGACTGTTCACAGATACGCAGTATTTT CSANSGLFTDTQYF
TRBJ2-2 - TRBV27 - TGTGCCAGCGGCGGGCAGGGGAAAAACACCGGGGAGCTGTTTTTT CASGGQGKNTGELFF
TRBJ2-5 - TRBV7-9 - TGTGCCAGCAGCTTAGGGACCATTGTGGACGAGACCCAGTACTTC CASSLGTIVDETQYF
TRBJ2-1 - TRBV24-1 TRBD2 TGTGCCACCAGTGAGGGTAGCGGGGTCTCCAATGAGCAGTTCTTC CATSEGSGVSNEQFF